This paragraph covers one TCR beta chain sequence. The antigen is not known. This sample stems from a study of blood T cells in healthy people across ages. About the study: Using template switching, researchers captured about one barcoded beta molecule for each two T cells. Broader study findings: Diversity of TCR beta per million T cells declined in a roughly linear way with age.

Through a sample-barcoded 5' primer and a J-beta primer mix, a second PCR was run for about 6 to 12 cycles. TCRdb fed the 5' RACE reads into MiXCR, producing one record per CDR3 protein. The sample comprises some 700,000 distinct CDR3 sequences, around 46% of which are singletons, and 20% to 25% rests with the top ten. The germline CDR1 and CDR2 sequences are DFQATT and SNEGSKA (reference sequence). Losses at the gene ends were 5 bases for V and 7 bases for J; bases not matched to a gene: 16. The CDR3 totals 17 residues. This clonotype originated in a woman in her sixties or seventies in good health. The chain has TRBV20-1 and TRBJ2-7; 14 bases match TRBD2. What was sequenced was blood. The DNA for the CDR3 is TGCAGTGCTGACGGGACTAGCGGGAGTAGGGACAATGTTGAGCAGTACTTC. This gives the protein CSADGTSGSRDNVEQYF.